A selection of T cell receptor beta chains follows, all from one sample in a study of blood T cell repertoires in COVID-19. Produced via immunoSEQ multiplex PCR; TCRdb's table is partial and in-frame only. The sample has over 150,000 clones, more than 85% seen once. The sample comprised peripheral blood. The receptors originated from a man aged 50 to 60 with acute or convalescent COVID-19. Each CDR3 is given with its conserved first and last residue. The order of the fields is V gene, J gene, CDR3 protein.

>TRBV3-1/TRBV3-2|TRBJ2-7
CASSSGLSVRPSEQYF
>TRBV7-9|TRBJ1-6
CASSPGTGYNSPLHF
>TRBV19|TRBJ1-5
CASSRGGEHQPQHF
>TRBV3-1/TRBV3-2|TRBJ2-3
CASRPTGGDADTQYF
>TRBV6-5|TRBJ1-1
CASSEDRADTEAFF
>TRBV14|TRBJ2-1
CASSQDRGFEQFF
>TRBV9|TRBJ1-2
CASSKTWAPYGYTF
>TRBV9|TRBJ1-6
CASSPQLGQGASDNSPLHF
>TRBV12-3/TRBV12-4|TRBJ1-4
CASRDTGRKLFF
>TRBV6-2/TRBV6-3|TRBJ1-1
CASSPLATEAFF
>TRBV4-1|TRBJ1-4
CASSGQGALDEKLFF
>TRBV5-8|TRBJ1-6
CASSARGVGSYNSPLHF
>TRBV9|TRBJ1-1
CASSPRGKSAEAFF
>TRBV6-1|TRBJ1-3
CASSEGRGNSGNTIYF
>TRBV6-5|TRBJ1-1
CASSYRGGSLEAFF
>TRBV28|TRBJ2-7
CASSPRTGRSYEQYF
>TRBV2|TRBJ1-4
CASSEARTGNPATNEKLFF
>TRBV19|TRBJ1-1
CASSTRREGVTEAFF
>TRBV27|TRBJ1-4
CASSVYMDGAANEKLFF
>TRBV28|TRBJ2-7
CASSLLPSYEQYF
>TRBV7-2|TRBJ2-3
CASSLGGQRTDTQYF
>TRBV18|TRBJ2-5
CASSPTRTGGLETQYF
>TRBV3-1/TRBV3-2|TRBJ2-5
CASSDGTGFFETQYF
>TRBV30|TRBJ1-2
CAWSAGGSHGYTF
>TRBV6-6|TRBJ2-3
CASSYPAGTTDTQYF
>TRBV28|TRBJ2-2
CASSLLGQGNTGELFF
>TRBV3-1/TRBV3-2|TRBJ2-3
CASSSRLAGGPTDTQYF
>TRBV5-1|TRBJ2-7
CASSSGQGYEQYF
>TRBV12-3/TRBV12-4|TRBJ1-1
CASSLGTRTEAFF
>TRBV19|TRBJ2-7
CASRSLSSYEQYF
>TRBV5-5|TRBJ2-2
CASSFPSGTGELFF
>TRBV7-9|TRBJ1-1
CASSPDSMNTEAFF
>TRBV5-1|TRBJ2-1
CASRTDRGPFNEQFF
>TRBV19|TRBJ2-5
CASRGEGRETQYF
>TRBV27|TRBJ2-7
CASSIFPGLAGDLKQYF
>TRBV27|TRBJ2-7
CASSSSSYEQYF
>TRBV4-2|TRBJ2-5
CASSPRSTSGGILEETQYF
>TRBV7-6|TRBJ2-1
CASSLAAGGSYNEQFF
>TRBV5-4|TRBJ2-7
CASSLGGREAYEQYF
>TRBV11-2|TRBJ1-1
CASSWGRGYTEAFF
>TRBV2|TRBJ1-4
CASRPRGLETEKLFF
>TRBV29-1|TRBJ2-5
CSVEPGTVQETQYF
>TRBV2|TRBJ1-6
CASKWGQGNSPLHF
>TRBV5-8|TRBJ2-2
CASSGRGLTGELFF
>TRBV12-3/TRBV12-4|TRBJ2-1
CATLAVRASEQFF
>TRBV6-6|TRBJ2-3
CASSPSGLAGSADTQYF
>TRBV5-1|TRBJ2-7
CASSGGQLLEQYF
>TRBV6-2/TRBV6-3|TRBJ1-5
CASSYPSQPQHF
>TRBV6-4|TRBJ1-6
CASSDQGVGSPLHF
>TRBV4-2|TRBJ1-5
CASSQERGGQPQHF
>TRBV29-1|TRBJ1-1
CSARGGNTEAFF
>TRBV6-5|TRBJ2-5
CASRQQGYQETQYF
>TRBV24-1|TRBJ2-3
CATSDSASGDTDTQYF